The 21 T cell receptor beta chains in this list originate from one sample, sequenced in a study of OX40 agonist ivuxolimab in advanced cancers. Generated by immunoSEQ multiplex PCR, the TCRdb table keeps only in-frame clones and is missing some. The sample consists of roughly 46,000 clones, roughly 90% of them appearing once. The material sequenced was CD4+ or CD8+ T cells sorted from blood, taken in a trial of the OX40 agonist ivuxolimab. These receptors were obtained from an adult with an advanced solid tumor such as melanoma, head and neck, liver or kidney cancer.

For the CDR3, the DNA is TGTGCCAGCAGTGGGACTAGTCATCTTGAGCAGTACTTC. Protein sequence: CASSGTSHLEQYF. The chain recombines TRBV7-9 with TRBJ2-7; 8 bases fit TRBD2. The CDR3 is made up of 13 amino acids. Looked up from germline, CDR1 is SEHNR and CDR2 is FQNEAQ (reference sequence). V gave up 6 bases and J gave up 7 bases; unmatched junction bases: 8.

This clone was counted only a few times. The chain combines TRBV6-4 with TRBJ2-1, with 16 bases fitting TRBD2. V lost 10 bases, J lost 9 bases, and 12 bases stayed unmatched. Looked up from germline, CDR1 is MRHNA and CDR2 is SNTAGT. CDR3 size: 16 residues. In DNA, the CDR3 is TGTGCCACCTCGGGACTAGCGGGAGGGCCCTTCAGTGAGCAGTTCTTC. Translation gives CATSGLAGGPFSEQFF.

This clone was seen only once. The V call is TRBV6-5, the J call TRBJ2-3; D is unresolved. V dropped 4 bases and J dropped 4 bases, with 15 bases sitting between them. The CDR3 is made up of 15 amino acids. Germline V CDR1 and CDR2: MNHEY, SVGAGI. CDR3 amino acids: CASSSSLSYADTQYF. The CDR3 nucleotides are TGTGCCAGCAGTTCCTCCCTATCGTACGCAGATACGCAGTATTTT.

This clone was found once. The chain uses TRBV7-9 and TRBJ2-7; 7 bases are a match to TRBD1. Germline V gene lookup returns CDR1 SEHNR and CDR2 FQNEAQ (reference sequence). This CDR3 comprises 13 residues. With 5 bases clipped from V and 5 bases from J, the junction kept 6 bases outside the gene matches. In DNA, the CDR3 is TGTGCCAGCAGCCGAGGGACAGACCACGAGCAGTACGTC. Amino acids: CASSRGTDHEQYV.

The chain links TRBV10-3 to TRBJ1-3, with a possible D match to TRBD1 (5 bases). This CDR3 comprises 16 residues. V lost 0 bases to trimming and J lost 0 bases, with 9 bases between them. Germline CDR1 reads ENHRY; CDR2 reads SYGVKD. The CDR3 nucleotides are TGTGCCATCAGTGAGTCATCAGACAGCTCTGGAAACACCATATATTTT. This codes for CAISESSDSSGNTIYF.

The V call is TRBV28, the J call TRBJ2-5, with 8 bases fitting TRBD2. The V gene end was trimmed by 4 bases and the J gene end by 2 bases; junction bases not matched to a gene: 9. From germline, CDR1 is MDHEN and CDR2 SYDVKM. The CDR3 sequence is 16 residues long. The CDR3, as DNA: TGTGCCAGCAGTTCCCGGGTAGCGGGATTGCAAGAGACCCAGTACTTC. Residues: CASSSRVAGLQETQYF.

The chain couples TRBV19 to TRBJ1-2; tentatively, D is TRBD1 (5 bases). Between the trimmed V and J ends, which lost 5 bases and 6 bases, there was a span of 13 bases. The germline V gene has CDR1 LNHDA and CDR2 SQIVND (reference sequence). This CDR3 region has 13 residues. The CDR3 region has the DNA TGTGCCAGTAGTTTTGGCAGGGTCGATGGCTACACCTTC. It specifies CASSFGRVDGYTF.

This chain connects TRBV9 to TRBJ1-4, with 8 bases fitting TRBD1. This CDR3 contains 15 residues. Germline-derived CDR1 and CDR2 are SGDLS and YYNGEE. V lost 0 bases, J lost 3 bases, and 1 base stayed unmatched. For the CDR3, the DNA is TGTGCCAGCAGCGTAGAGGACAGGGCTAATGAAAAACTGTTTTTT. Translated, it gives CASSVEDRANEKLFF.

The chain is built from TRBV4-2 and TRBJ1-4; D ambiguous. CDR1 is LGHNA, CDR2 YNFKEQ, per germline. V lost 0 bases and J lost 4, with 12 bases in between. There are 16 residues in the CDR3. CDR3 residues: CASSQDGEAINEKLFF. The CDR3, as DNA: TGTGCCAGCAGCCAAGATGGGGAGGCCATTAATGAAAAACTGTTTTTT.

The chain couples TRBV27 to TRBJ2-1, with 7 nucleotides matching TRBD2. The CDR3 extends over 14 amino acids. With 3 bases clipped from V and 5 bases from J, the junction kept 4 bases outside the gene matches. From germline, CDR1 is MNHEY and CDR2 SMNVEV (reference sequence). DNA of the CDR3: TGTGCCAGCAGTTTTAGGGACTACAACAATGAGCAGTTCTTC. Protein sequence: CASSFRDYNNEQFF.

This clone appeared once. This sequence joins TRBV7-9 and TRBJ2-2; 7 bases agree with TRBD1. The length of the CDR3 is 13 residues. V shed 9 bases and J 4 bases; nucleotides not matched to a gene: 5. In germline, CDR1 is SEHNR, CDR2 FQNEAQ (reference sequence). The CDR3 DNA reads TGTGCCAGTTCCCCAGGGGGCACCGGGGAGCTGTTTTTT. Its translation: CASSPGGTGELFF.

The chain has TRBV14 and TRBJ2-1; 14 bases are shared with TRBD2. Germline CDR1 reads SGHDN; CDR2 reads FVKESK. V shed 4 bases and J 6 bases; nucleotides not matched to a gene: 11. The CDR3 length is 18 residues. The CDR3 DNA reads TGTGCCAGCAGCCTTACGGGACTAGCGGGGGTAGAGGCCAATGAGCAGTTCTTC. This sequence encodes CASSLTGLAGVEANEQFF.

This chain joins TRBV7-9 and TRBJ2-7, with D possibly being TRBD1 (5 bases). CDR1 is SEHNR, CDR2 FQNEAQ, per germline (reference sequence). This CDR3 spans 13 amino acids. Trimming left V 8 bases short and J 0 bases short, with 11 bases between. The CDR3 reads CASGLGHSYEQYF. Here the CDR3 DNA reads TGTGCCAGCGGTCTAGGACACTCCTACGAGCAGTACTTC.

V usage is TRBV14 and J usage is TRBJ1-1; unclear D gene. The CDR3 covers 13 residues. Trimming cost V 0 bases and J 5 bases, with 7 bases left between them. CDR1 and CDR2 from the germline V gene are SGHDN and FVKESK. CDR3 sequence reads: CASSQDPGTEAFF. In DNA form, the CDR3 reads TGTGCCAGCAGCCAAGATCCGGGGACTGAAGCTTTCTTT.

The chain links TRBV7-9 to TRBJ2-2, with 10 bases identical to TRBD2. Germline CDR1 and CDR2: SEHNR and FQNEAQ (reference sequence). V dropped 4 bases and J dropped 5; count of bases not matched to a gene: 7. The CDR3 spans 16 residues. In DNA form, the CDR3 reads TGTGCCAGCAGCTGGACTAGCGGACCCTCGACCGGGGAGCTGTTTTTT. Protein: CASSWTSGPSTGELFF.

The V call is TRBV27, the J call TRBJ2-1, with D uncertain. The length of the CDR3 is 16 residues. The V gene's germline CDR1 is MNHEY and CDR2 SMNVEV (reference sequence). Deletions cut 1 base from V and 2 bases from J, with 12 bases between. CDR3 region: CASSLYSEFPYNEQFF. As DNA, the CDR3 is TGTGCCAGCAGTTTATATAGTGAATTCCCCTACAATGAGCAGTTCTTC.

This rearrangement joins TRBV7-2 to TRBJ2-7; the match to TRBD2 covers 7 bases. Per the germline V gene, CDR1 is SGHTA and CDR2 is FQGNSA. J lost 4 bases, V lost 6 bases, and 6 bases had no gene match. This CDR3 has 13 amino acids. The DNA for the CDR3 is TGTGCCAGCAGGCTAGACGGGGGGTACGAGCAGTACTTC. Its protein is CASRLDGGYEQYF.

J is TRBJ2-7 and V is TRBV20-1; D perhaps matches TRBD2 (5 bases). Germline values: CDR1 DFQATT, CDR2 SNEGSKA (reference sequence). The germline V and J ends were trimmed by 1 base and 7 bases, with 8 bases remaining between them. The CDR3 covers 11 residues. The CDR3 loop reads CSARVSGEQYV. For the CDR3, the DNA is TGCAGTGCTAGAGTGTCGGGGGAGCAGTACGTC.

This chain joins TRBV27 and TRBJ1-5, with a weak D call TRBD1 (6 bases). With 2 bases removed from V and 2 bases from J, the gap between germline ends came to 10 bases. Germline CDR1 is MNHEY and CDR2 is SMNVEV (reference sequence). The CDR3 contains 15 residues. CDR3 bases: TGTGCCAGCAGTTTAGTGGGGGCTCGCAATCAGCCCCAGCATTTT. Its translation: CASSLVGARNQPQHF.

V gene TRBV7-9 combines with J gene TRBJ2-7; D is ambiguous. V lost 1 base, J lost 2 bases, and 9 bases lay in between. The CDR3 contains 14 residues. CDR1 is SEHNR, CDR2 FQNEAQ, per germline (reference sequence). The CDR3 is CASSLVVSPYEQYF. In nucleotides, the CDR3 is TGTGCCAGCAGCTTAGTGGTCAGTCCCTACGAGCAGTACTTC. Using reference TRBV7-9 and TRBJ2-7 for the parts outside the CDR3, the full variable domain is DTGVSQNPRHKITKRGQNVTFRCDPISEHNRLYWYRQTLGQGPEFLTYFQNEAQLEKSRLLSDRFSAERPKGSFSTLEIQRTEQGDSAMYLCASSLVVSPYEQYFGPGTRLTVT.

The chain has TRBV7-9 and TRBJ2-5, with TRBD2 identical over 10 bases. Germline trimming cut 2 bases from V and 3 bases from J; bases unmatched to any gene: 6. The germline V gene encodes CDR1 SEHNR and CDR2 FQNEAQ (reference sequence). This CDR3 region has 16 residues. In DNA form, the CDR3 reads TGTGCCAGCAGCTTACCCCACACTAGCGGGGAAGAGACCCAGTACTTC. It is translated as CASSLPHTSGEETQYF.